Described below is a single T cell receptor beta chain sequence and its context. Antigen: not known. Donors ranged from roughly 6 to 90 years old and were healthy Caucasians in Russia. Every donor contributed about 10 milliliters of peripheral blood by blood draw. These data come from a study of blood T cells in healthy people across ages. Primers used in a second PCR of about 7 to 11 cycles were a sample-barcoded 5' primer and a J-beta primer mix. Each CDR3 protein gets one entry after TCRdb re-called the 5' RACE reads with MiXCR. The repertoire includes about 680,000 distinct CDR3 sequences, around 45% of them detected once, and roughly 34% sits in the top ten. The CDR3 length is 14 residues. CDR1 is DFQATT, CDR2 SNEGSKA, per germline (reference sequence). Regarding the study as a whole: Older individuals had lower TCR beta diversity per million T cells (the decline was roughly linear).

The receptor's source is a woman aged 55-69 years in good health. The chain combines TRBV20-1 with TRBJ2-4; D is possibly TRBD1 (6 bases). The end of the DNA aligns better with TRBJ2-7, so the J call may be wrong. What was sequenced was blood. CDR3 sequence (DNA): TGCAGTGCTAGAGACCCGACAGGAACCTACGAGCAGTACTTC. Amino acid sequence: CSARDPTGTYEQYF.